This T cell receptor beta chain was found in a study of cytomegalovirus exposure and HLA in healthy donors (dated by TCRdb to between 2016 and 2019). The study in broad terms: According to an earlier analysis of around 600 of the donors, some 170 million T cells yielded roughly 100 million unique TCR beta sequences and about 300 Gb of sequence data. An earlier analysis of approximately 630 of the donors applied high-throughput TCR beta sequencing to assess whether each TCR beta V gene segment acted as functional or pseudogenic. The study aimed to test whether signatures of past pathogen exposure could be identified by cataloging public T cell receptors. A later genetic analysis used genome-wide SNP genotypes for about 65% of the 666 donors, treating that subset as a discovery cohort. The number of typed donors differed by locus: roughly 620-630 for A, B, C, DRB1 and DQB1; approximately 540 for DQA1; about 600 for DPA1; and around 490 for DPB1. The study combined high-throughput TCR immunosequencing, statistical association of individual TCRs with disease status, and machine learning to predict cytomegalovirus infection status. A later analysis re-analyzed previously published TCR beta repertoires from 650 to 800 donors and added high-resolution HLA genotyping to study TCR occurrence patterns. Both class I and class II loci were covered by HLA typing, at four-digit resolution. Among the roughly 400 genotyped donors, around 81% belonged to the genetic ancestry cluster associated with self-reported Caucasian donors. About 320 gigabases of sequencing data and around 87 million unique TCR sequences were included in an early release covering over 600 HLA-typed donors. Using immunosequencing, the study profiled T cell repertoires from 666 subjects and related those repertoires to cytomegalovirus serostatus. Rather than using new phenotypic data, the later analysis identified candidate immune exposures from TCR beta sequences and from how often those sequences occurred across donors. Among a few hundred genotyped donors of the cohort, an average of approximately 230,000 unique TCR beta nucleotide sequences were sequenced per donor, around 18% of them non-productive. Along with the approximately 700-subject first cohort, a separate validation cohort of over a hundred different subjects was used. Donor age, sex, ethnicity and CMV serostatus were collected together with the repertoire data. Roughly five DR-DQ haplotypes were handled as single units for association and clustering because linkage in the cohort was strong. All discovery cohort repertoires had been generated on a single sequencing platform. What the work shows at the level of the full study, not this receptor alone: Correlated functional status among segregating V segments might reflect linkage disequilibrium, but an unknown experimental factor could not be ruled out. Assigning TCR associations to individual alleles was difficult when HLA alleles, especially DR and DQ, strongly co-occurred. According to a later analysis, most CMV-associated TCR beta chains appeared to be HLA-restricted, and the HLA associations seemed to be driven largely by CMV exposure. A further reported finding was that TCR beta sequences accurately predicted the HLA-A and HLA-B alleles for most subjects in the first cohort. V-gene and J-gene trimming of TCR beta chains was associated with a missense DCLRE1C variant in a later genetic analysis, and the association was replicated in an independent cohort. Compared with the approximately 710-donor mean, donors in an Asian-associated ancestry cluster had fewer N-insertions in productive TCRs, according to a later genetic analysis. In a later analysis, several top co-occurrence clusters were reported to appear linked to parvovirus B19, influenza, CMV and Epstein-Barr virus. Compared with equally common non-associated chains, HLA-associated TCR beta chains in a later analysis were more clonally expanded and had lower generation probabilities. The authors suggested that the approach could potentially be generalized to other disease states and immunological phenotypes. Most TCR sequences were seen in very few donors, while some public TCRs were found in many individuals. A total of about 180 TCR beta chains were listed by the study as associated with cytomegalovirus. The earlier analysis of approximately 560 of the donors excluded seventeen rarely observed V segments, including chromosome 9 orphons, because counts were too low. A later analysis associated about 18,000 TCR beta sequences with specific HLA alleles at a false discovery rate of 0.05. An earlier analysis of approximately 570 of the donors showed that most TCR beta V segments appeared in productive rearrangements either about 87% or about 30% of the time, which broadly matched IMGT annotations. A cluster of highly shared sequence variants was judged likely to represent a technical artifact of the sequencing pipeline. The classifier was reported to diagnose cytomegalovirus status with high specificity and sensitivity in both the original cohort and the validation cohort. Roughly uniform sequencing depth across donors was assumed in presence/absence analyses, although this assumption may not hold. Because HLA typing was missing for some donors at each locus, association tests included only the typed subset. For the cohort, immune exposure information was limited to CMV serostatus. In a later analysis, the rate of TCR association differed among HLA loci, with DRB1 alleles having the most associated TCRs and HLA-C alleles having the fewest. In vitro tests confirmed that a few of the cytomegalovirus-associated TCR beta chains recognize cytomegalovirus antigens. The cohort was sequenced for TCR beta chains only, and without alpha or paired-chain data the features that could be detected were limited.

The library was made by the immunoSEQ multiplex PCR assay. For the multiplex PCR, a mixture combining 60 forward primers for TCR Vbeta segments and 13 reverse primers for TCR Jbeta segments was used. The CDR3 region of rearranged TCR beta genes was amplified from genomic DNA by a multiplex PCR assay. The Illumina HiSeq System was used to sequence the amplified TCR beta libraries as 87-base-pair reads. As for the authors' bioinformatics: Across the 500 to 700 repertoires, a later analysis counted roughly 84 million unique TCR beta chains, around 11 million of which were shared by at least two donors. Raw reads were error-corrected and collapsed into unique sequences with a nearest-neighbor algorithm that merged closely related sequences to remove PCR and sequencing errors. To assign V, D and J gene segments, CDR3 sequences were aligned to IMGT reference sequences. Each retained sequence needed at least a six-nucleotide match to both a V gene segment and a J gene segment. Rearrangements were classified as productive when the CDR3 lacked stop codons and remained in frame with V and J, and all other rearrangements were classified as non-productive. CDR3 was defined by IMGT convention, running from the second conserved V-encoded cysteine to the conserved J-encoded phenylalanine. In an earlier analysis of roughly 580 of the donors, sequences lacking an unambiguous match to a single V gene segment were excluded. In an earlier analysis of a few hundred of the donors, a V segment was called functional when productive rearrangements were above 56.7%, and segregating when the standard deviation between donors exceeded 5%. A statistical classification framework was built for diagnosing cytomegalovirus status from the catalog of TCR beta chain sequences. A later analysis assigned V and J genes by comparing TCR nucleotide sequences with IMGT/GENE-DB human TR gene sequences. The TCRdist pipeline was used in a later analysis to assign CDR3 sequences and most-parsimonious VDJ recombination scenarios. In a later analysis, each TCR beta chain was defined by its CDR3 amino acid sequence together with its V-gene family, and reads lacking a unique V-gene family were excluded. A later analysis removed several hundred highly shared, low-generation-probability nucleotide sequences to deal with suspected cross-contamination and a sequencing artifact. For each public chain, a later analysis derived a clonal expansion index from normalized ranks of inferred template counts within each repertoire. In a later analysis, generation probabilities were computed with a VDJ recombination model fitted to out-of-frame rearrangements, and the resulting probabilities were checked against IGoR. In a later analysis, hypergeometric tests were used to score TCR-TCR, TCR-HLA and TCR-CMV co-occurrence, with a repertoire-size bias correction applied to TCR pairs. False discovery rates were estimated in a later analysis by permuting HLA or CMV assignments 20 times. A later analysis grouped co-occurring TCRs with DBSCAN, adding TCRdist sequence similarity when clustering within HLA-allele-positive subsets. Co-occurrence clustering excluded repertoires with fewer than 30,000 or more than 120,000 public chains, plus five with anomalous nucleotide sharing. In TCRdb, the immuneACCESS table is reduced to in-frame sequences with V and J assigned. These tables do not hold every clone; where another copy was compared, an unresolved V gene accounts for under half, and the others remain unexplained. V and J calls and clone size follow that table, whereas D and trimming were derived from the DNA. The sample contains approximately 200,000 clones, 75% to 85% of them found a single time. The ten largest account for about 2.3% of the sample.

A remark on this clone: The antigen it recognizes is unknown. The input lacks base qualities; no much larger clone sits a single base away.

The cohort comprised under 700 healthy bone marrow donors. All cohort members were sampled while nominally healthy, although unrecorded immune exposures were likely present. The donor was CMV seronegative and belonged to the group of around 400 seronegative cohort members. A peripheral blood sample was provided by each donor, and peripheral blood mononuclear cells were used for TCR beta sequencing. Genomic DNA extraction from the blood cell samples was performed with the Qiagen DNeasy Blood Extraction Kit. This sequence was found in a woman in her fifties or sixties in good health and CMV-seronegative. What was sequenced was PBMCs.

The CDR3 amino acid sequence is: CASSKGTSGTANTGELFF. The DNA reads TGCGCCAGCAGCAAAGGGACTAGCGGGACCGCGAACACCGGGGAGCTGTTTTTT. The sequence joins TRBV5-1 to TRBJ2-2; TRBD2 matches 13 bases in the middle. V has 4 bases trimmed and J has 0 bases trimmed; junction bases matching no gene number 6. Via the germline V gene, CDR1 is SGHRS and CDR2 YFSETQ. From cysteine to phenylalanine, the CDR3 is 18 amino acids long. Here the CDR3 DNA is all that survives: 54 bases in frame from base 1.